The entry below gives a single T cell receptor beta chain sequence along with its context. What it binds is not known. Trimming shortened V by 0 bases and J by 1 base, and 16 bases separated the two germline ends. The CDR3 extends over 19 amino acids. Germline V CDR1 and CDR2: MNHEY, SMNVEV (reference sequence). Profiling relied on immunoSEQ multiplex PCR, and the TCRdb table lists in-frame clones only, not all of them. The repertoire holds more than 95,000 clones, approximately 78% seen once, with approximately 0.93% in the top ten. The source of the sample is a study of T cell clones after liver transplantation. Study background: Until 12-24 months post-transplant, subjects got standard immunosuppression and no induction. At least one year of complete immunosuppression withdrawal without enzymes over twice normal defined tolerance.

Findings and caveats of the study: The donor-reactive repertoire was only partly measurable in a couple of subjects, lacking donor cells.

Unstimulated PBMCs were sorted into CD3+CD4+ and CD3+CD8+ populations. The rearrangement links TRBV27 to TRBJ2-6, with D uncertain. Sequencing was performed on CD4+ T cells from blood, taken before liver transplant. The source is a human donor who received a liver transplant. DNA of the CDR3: TGTGCCAGCAGTTTATCAGGACGGGCCCAAGGTTCTGGGGCCAACGTCCTGACTTTC. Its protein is CASSLSGRAQGSGANVLTF.